This entry lists 14 T cell receptor beta chains sequenced from one sample in a study of shared clonotypes between healthy human individuals. Profiling relied on immunoSEQ multiplex PCR, and the TCRdb table lists in-frame clones only, not all of them. The sample includes 100,000 or so clones, roughly 50% of them seen just once. Sequenced input: PBMCs. The receptors originated from a woman between 35 and 50 years old in good health. Some clones in this sample may be carry-over from other donors' samples.

The V gene is TRBV11-2, the J gene TRBJ2-7; 8 bases map to TRBD2. The CDR3 is made up of 15 amino acids. Trimming at V came to 5 bases and at J to 5 bases, leaving 11 bases not matched to a gene. Germline assignment: CDR1 SGHAT and CDR2 FQNNGV. CDR3: CASSPTWSGSHEQYF. In DNA, the CDR3 is TGTGCCAGCAGCCCTACATGGAGCGGGAGTCACGAGCAGTACTTC. Looking up the rest from reference TRBV11-2 and TRBJ2-7 gives the full variable domain: EAGVAQSPRYKIIEKRQSVAFWCNPISGHATLYWYQQILGQGPKLLIQFQNNGVVDDSQLPKDRFSAERLKGVDSTLKIQPAKLEDSAVYLCASSPTWSGSHEQYFGPGTRLTVT.

The chain combines TRBV2 with TRBJ2-3; 12 nucleotides align to TRBD2. Germline-derived CDR1 and CDR2 are SNHLY and FYNNEI. The junction had 10 bases not matched to a gene; V was cut back by 6 bases and J by 3 bases. The CDR3 length is 17 residues. DNA of the CDR3: TGTGCCAGCAGACGAGGAACTAGCGGGAGGAATACAGATACGCAGTATTTT. Translating it yields CASRRGTSGRNTDTQYF.

The chain has TRBV16 and TRBJ1-1; no firm D call. Deletions cut 2 bases from V and 1 base from J, with 5 bases between. This CDR3 is 13 amino acids long. Germline-derived CDR1 and CDR2 are KGHSY and FQNENV. The CDR3 DNA reads as TGTGCCAGCAGCCAAGGCCGGAACACTGAAGCTTTCTTT. Residues: CASSQGRNTEAFF.

This clone is a singleton in its sample. The rearrangement joins TRBV18 to TRBJ2-5, with 7 bases that match TRBD1. Germline V gene lookup returns CDR1 KGHSH and CDR2 LQKENI. Unmatched junction bases numbered 4, after V lost 1 base and J lost 5 bases. This CDR3 contains 14 residues. Written as DNA, the CDR3 is TGTGCCAGCTCACCACAGGGGGCTATGGAGACCCAGTACTTC. It encodes CASSPQGAMETQYF.

This clone was observed a single time. The chain combines TRBV5-8 with TRBJ2-7, with a weak D call TRBD2 (6 bases). V shed 1 base and J shed 1 base, with 6 bases lying between them. Germline CDR1 is SGHTS and CDR2 is YDEGEE. This CDR3 spans 13 amino acids. The CDR3 DNA sequence: TGTGCCAGCAGCTTGCGGGGGTCCTACGAGCAGTACTTC. Translation: CASSLRGSYEQYF.

V and J are TRBV4-2 and TRBJ1-2; D is perhaps TRBD1 (6 bases). The CDR3 contains 14 residues. V lost 4 bases to trimming and J lost 5 bases, with 14 bases between them. Germline-derived CDR1 and CDR2 are LGHNA and YNFKEQ. For the CDR3, the DNA is TGTGCCAGCAGCCCTGGACAGACTTGGTATGGCTACACCTTC. Translation gives CASSPGQTWYGYTF.

Of note for this clone: A far larger clone is just one base off, so this is likely a read error. It is likely a read error, because the conserved phenylalanine at the end of the CDR3 is missing. The chain joins TRBV6-9 to TRBJ2-7; D uncertain. The CDR3 is 15 amino acids. CDR1 and CDR2 (germline): MNHGY, SVAAGI. The V end lost 5 bases, the J end lost 0 bases, and 14 bases lay between the germline ends. The CDR3 is CASSERATSSYEQYL. The CDR3 coding sequence is TGTGCCAGCAGTGAAAGAGCGACAAGCTCCTACGAGCAGTACCTC.

This clone occurred many times. The chain is built from TRBV9 and TRBJ2-7; D is undetermined. V gave up 2 bases and J gave up 1 base, with 10 bases separating them. The CDR3 is 14 amino acids. In germline, CDR1 is SGDLS, CDR2 YYNGEE. DNA of the CDR3: TGTGCCAGCAGCGTTCGTTATGAGTCCTACGAGCAGTACTTC. Its protein is CASSVRYESYEQYF.

This clone came up a few times. This chain uses TRBV30 with TRBJ1-2; tentative D call: TRBD1 (5 bases). Germline V gives CDR1 GTSNPN, CDR2 SVGIG (reference sequence). This CDR3 has 14 residues. Trimming shortened V by 1 base and J by 3 bases, and 12 bases separated the two germline ends. The CDR3 bases are TGTGCCTGGAGTGAGGCAGGGCCAGACTATGGCTACACCTTC. Translation: CAWSEAGPDYGYTF.

Regarding this clone: This clone may be a read error of a much larger clone one base away. The chain links TRBV6-5 to TRBJ2-2, with D perhaps TRBD1 or TRBD2 (5 bases each). Germline V lookup: CDR1 MNHEY, CDR2 SVGAGI. This CDR3 region has 14 residues. In DNA form, the CDR3 reads TGTGCCTGCAGTTACGGTGGGGGAAGCGGGGAGCTGTTTTTT. It encodes CACSYGGGSGELFF.

The genes are TRBV29-1 and TRBJ2-3, with D hard to call. CDR1 SQVTM and CDR2 ANQGSEA come from the germline V gene. The V end was cut by 4 bases, the J end by 6 bases, with 11 bases between. The CDR3 has 12 residues. The CDR3, as DNA: TGCAGCGTTGTAGAGCGAGCCGATACGCAGTATTTT. Translated, it gives CSVVERADTQYF.

DNA for the CDR3: TGCAGCGTGCTGGACAGGGGGAACGGAGAAAAACTGTTTTTT. Translating gives CSVLDRGNGEKLFF. The rearrangement joins TRBV29-1 to TRBJ1-4, with 10 bases fitting TRBD1. This CDR3 has 14 amino acids. With 6 bases clipped from V and 8 bases from J, the junction kept 9 bases outside the gene matches. The germline V gene has CDR1 SQVTM and CDR2 ANQGSEA. Drawing the rest from reference TRBV29-1 and TRBJ1-4, the complete variable domain is SAVISQKPSRDICQRGTSLTIQCQVDSQVTMMFWYRQQPGQSLTLIATANQGSEATYESGFVIDKFPISRPNLTFSTLTVSNMSPEDSSIYLCSVLDRGNGEKLFFGSGTQLSVL.

To note about this clone: One base separates it from a far larger clone, so it is likely a read error. This chain connects TRBV19 to TRBJ1-2; 7 nucleotides agree with TRBD1. The CDR3 spans 12 residues. Germline V gene data show CDR1 as LNHDA and CDR2 as SQIVND (reference sequence). J lost 4 bases, V lost 9 bases, and 5 bases had no gene match. DNA for the CDR3: TGTGCCAGCACGGACAGGAGCTATGGCTACACCTTC. Its translation: CASTDRSYGYTF.

V is TRBV4-2 and J is TRBJ1-3, with 10 bases fitting TRBD1. The V gene's germline CDR1 is LGHNA and CDR2 YNFKEQ. This CDR3 spans 16 amino acids. Trimming cost V 5 bases and J 2 bases; bases outside gene matches: 6. This CDR3 is CASSARDRGPGNTIYF. CDR3 in DNA: TGTGCCAGCAGCGCCCGGGACAGGGGCCCTGGAAACACCATATATTTT.